Here is one T cell receptor (beta chain) with its context. The antigen this receptor binds is unknown. The sample holds no much larger clone one base away, and base qualities are not on file. The sample comes from a study of T cells in Graves' hyperthyroidism and ophthalmopathy (dated by TCRdb to the late 2010s). Study-level background: Peripheral blood was sampled at the time of initial diagnosis, prior to any treatment. To identify distinguishing TCR V-J signatures, a discovery cohort of 95 to 100 patients was used, comprising under 45 with Graves' ophthalmopathy and approximately 57 with stable Graves' hyperthyroidism. Prospective prediction of ophthalmopathy was tested in an independent validation cohort of 18 to 20 hyperthyroidism patients and 17 patients who later progressed to ophthalmopathy. The 90 or so discovery patients were randomly split 7:3 into training and test sets. The study also compared thyroid tissue and blood T-cell repertoires from roughly six Graves' hyperthyroidism patients. Once sampling was done, hyperthyroidism patients were given methimazole at a starting dose of 30 mg daily, whereas ophthalmopathy patients were given high-dose intravenous methylprednisolone. TCR Vbeta CDR3 sequencing of 140 or so peripheral blood samples (about 45 ophthalmopathy, around 80 hyperthyroidism and roughly 17 progressor patients) is reported in the paper. What the work shows at the level of the full study, not this receptor alone: Most expanded thyroid clonotypes (frequency above 0.001) were also found in blood, which suggests that blood repertoires may mirror thyroid immune responses. No statistical method was used to fix the sample size in advance, and group allocation was not hidden from the investigators. During validation, the model predicted progression to ophthalmopathy a median of around 7 months ahead of onset, with almost 71% sensitivity and about 72% specificity. A model built on a 13 V-J signature distinguished ophthalmopathy from stable hyperthyroidism, reaching roughly 88% sensitivity and around 82% specificity in cross-validation and 80%/75% in testing.

Via the germline V gene, CDR1 is SGHVS and CDR2 FQNEAQ. There are 13 amino acids in the CDR3, from cysteine to phenylalanine inclusive. Just the 39-base CDR3 DNA is kept, in frame starting at base 1. Ends trimmed: V by 3 bases, J by 6 bases; bases unmatched to a gene: 4. The TCR beta CDR3 regions were amplified from the RNA transcripts. A first-round RT-PCR of the TCR CDR3 used the HTBI primer set with the Qiagen OneStep RT-PCR kit. The libraries were constructed in a second round of multiplex PCR and then size-selected and purified. The libraries were sequenced on an Illumina HiSeq2000 using paired-end 100 bp reads. Turning to the authors' computational methods: SOAPnuke was used to process the raw data, throwing out any read that contained adapters or uncalled bases, had a mean Phred below 15, or lacked an exact constant-primer or identifier match. High-quality paired reads were merged using COPE v1.2.5, and each unique nucleotide sequence was defined as a clonotype. MiTCR v1.1 was used to align the clonotypes against IMGT TRBV, TRBD and TRBJ reference segments. Only V-J combinations with frequency above 0.0001, covering about 99% of repertoires, were analysed. A TCS score was defined as the ratio between F50 (clonal expansion) and ExV (chaos), using BLOSUM62-based TCRdist between CDR3 peptides within each V-J. Welch's t-statistics and random forest reduced just over 500 V-J features to 13, which were used in a naive Bayes classifier (R e1071). TCRdb took the public reads, trimmed them with fastp at Q25, ran MiXCR for clone calling and kept in-frame beta chains. Entries that share a CDR3 protein sequence are merged under the most common genes and DNA. The V and J calls, along with clone size, are taken from TCRdb and not from the paper's own processing. This sample holds about 570,000 distinct CDR3 sequences; 14% were observed only once. The ten largest make up more than 11% of the sample.

A patient counted as having stable Graves' hyperthyroidism if no progression to ophthalmopathy occurred over 18 months of follow-up. Hyperthyroidism patients were aged 18 to 65 years and newly diagnosed, with disease duration of less than 2 months. The study excluded patients with uncontrolled infections, other autoimmune diseases, pregnancy or lactation. Diagnoses were established on the basis of clinical symptoms, serum thyroxine and TRAb, thyroid ultrasound, and orbital computed tomography. PBMCs were separated from roughly 9.3 ml of fresh peripheral blood using Ficoll-Paque density gradient centrifugation. Trizol reagent was used to extract total RNA, and RNA quality was then checked on an Agilent 2100 Bioanalyzer.

The chain uses TRBV7-8 and TRBJ1-1, with 7 bases in between that match TRBD1. This receptor was taken from a woman between 40 and 55 years old with Graves' hyperthyroidism. Sequences were obtained from blood. CDR3 loop: CASSFDRAPEAFF. The base sequence is TGTGCCAGCAGCTTTGACAGGGCCCCTGAAGCTTTCTTT.